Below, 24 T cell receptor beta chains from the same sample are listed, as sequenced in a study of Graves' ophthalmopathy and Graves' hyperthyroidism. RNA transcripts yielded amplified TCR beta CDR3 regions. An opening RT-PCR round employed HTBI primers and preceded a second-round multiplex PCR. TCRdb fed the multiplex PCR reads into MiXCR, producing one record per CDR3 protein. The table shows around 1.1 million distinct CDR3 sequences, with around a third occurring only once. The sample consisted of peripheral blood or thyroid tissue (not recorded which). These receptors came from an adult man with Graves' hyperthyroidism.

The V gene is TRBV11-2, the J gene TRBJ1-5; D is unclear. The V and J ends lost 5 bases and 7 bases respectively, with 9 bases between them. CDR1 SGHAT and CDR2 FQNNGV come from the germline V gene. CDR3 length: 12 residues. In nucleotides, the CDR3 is TGTGCCAGCAGCACAACGGGGCAGCCCCAGCATTTT. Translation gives CASSTTGQPQHF.

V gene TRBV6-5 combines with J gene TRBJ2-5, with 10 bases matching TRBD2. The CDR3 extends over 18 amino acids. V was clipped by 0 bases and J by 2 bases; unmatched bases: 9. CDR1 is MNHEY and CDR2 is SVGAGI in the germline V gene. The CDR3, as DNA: TGTGCCAGCAGTTACTCCGGGCTAGCGGGAGTTTGGCAAGAGACCCAGTACTTC. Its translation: CASSYSGLAGVWQETQYF.

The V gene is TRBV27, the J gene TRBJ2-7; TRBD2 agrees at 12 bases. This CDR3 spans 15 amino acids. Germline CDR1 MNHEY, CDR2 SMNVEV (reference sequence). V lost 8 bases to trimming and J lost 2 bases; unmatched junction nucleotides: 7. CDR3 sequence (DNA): TGTGCCAGCCGACTAGCGGGAGATAACCCCTACGAGCAGTACTTC. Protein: CASRLAGDNPYEQYF.

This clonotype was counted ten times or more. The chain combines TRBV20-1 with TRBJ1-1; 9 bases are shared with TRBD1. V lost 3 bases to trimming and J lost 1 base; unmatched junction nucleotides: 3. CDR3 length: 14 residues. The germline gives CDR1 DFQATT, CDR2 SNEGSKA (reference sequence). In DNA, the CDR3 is TGCAGTGCTAGGACGGGACAGGGGAACACTGAAGCTTTCTTT. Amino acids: CSARTGQGNTEAFF.

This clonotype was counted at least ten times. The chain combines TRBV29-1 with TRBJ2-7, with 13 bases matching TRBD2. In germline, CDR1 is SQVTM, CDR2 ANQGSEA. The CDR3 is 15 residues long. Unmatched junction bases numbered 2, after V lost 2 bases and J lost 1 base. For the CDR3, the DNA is TGCAGCGTTGAAAGGACTAGCGGGGGATCCTACGAGCAGTACTTC. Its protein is CSVERTSGGSYEQYF.

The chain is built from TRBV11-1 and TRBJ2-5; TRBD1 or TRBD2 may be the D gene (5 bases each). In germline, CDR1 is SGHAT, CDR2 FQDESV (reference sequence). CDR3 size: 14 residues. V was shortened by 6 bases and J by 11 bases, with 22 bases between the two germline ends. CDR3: CASRTGREHNEQYF. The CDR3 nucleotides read TGTGCCAGCAGGACGGGCAGGGAGCACAATGAGCAGTACTTC.

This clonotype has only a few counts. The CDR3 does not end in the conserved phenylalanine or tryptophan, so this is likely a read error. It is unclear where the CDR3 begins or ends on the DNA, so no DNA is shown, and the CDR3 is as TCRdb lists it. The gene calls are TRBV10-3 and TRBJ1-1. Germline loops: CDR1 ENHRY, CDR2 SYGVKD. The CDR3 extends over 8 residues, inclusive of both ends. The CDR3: CAISDSSS.

This chain's CDR3 is CASSEPDSLTALYGYTF. The CDR3 coding sequence is TGCGCCAGCAGTGAGCCGGACAGTCTCACCGCACTCTATGGCTACACCTTC. The chain employs TRBV10-2 and TRBJ1-2; the D gene is possibly TRBD1 (6 bases). V lost 2 bases and J 4 bases, leaving 20 bases between the germline ends. Per germline, CDR1 WSHSY and CDR2 SAAADI. This CDR3 contains 17 residues.

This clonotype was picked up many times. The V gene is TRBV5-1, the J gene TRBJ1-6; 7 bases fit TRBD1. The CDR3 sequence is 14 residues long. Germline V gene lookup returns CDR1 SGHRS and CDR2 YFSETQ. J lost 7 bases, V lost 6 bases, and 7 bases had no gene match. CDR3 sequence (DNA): TGCGCCAGCAACCCCGGGGACAGCAATTCACCCCTCCACTTT. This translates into CASNPGDSNSPLHF. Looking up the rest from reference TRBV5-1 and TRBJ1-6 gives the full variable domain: KAGVTQTPRYLIKTRGQQVTLSCSPISGHRSVSWYQQTPGQGLQFLFEYFSETQRNKGNFPGRFSGRQFSNSRSEMNVSTLELGDSALYLCASNPGDSNSPLHFGNGTRLTVT.

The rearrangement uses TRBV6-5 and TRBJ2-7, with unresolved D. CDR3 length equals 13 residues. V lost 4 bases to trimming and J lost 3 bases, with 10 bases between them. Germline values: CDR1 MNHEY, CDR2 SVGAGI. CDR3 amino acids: CASSLRLFYEQYF. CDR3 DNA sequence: TGTGCCAGCAGTTTACGCTTATTCTACGAGCAGTACTTC.

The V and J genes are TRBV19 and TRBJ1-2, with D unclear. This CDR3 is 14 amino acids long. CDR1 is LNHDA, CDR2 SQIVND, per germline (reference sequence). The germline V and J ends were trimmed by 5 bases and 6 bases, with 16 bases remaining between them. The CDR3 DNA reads TGTGCCAGTAGTCAAAAAGGCCGTACAGATGGCTACACCTTC. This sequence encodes CASSQKGRTDGYTF.

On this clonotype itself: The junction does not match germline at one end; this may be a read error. The CDR3 reads CASSLADSYNSPLHF. The CDR3 DNA sequence: TGTGCCAGCAGCTTAGCGGACTCCTACAATTCACCCCTCCACTTT. V and J are TRBV7-2 and TRBJ1-6; D not certain. This CDR3 region has 15 residues. Germline loops: CDR1 SGHTA, CDR2 FQGNSA.

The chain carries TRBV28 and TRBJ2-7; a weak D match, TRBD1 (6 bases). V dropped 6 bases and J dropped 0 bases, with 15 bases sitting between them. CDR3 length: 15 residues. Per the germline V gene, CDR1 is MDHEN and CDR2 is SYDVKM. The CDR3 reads CASSSFDRRSYEQYF. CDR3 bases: TGTGCCAGCAGCTCTTTCGACAGGCGCTCCTACGAGCAGTACTTC.

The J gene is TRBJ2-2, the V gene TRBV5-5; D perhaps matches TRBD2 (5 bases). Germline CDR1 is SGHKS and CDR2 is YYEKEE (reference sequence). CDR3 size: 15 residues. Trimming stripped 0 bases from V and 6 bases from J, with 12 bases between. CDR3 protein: CASSLVEGYAGELFF. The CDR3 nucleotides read TGTGCCAGCAGCTTGGTTGAGGGATACGCCGGGGAGCTGTTTTTT.

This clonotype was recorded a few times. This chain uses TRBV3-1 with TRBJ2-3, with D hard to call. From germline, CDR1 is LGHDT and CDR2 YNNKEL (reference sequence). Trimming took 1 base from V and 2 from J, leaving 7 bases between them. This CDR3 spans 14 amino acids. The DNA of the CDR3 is TGTGCCAGCAGCCAAGTGACTTCCACAGATACGCAGTATTTT. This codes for CASSQVTSTDTQYF.

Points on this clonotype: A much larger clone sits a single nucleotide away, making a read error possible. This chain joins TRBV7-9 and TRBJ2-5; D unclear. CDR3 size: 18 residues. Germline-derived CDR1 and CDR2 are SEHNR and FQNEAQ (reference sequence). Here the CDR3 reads CASSLALSATGYQGTQYF. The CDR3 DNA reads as TGTGCCAGCAGCTTAGCGTTGTCTGCTACCGGCTACCAAGGGACCCAGTACTTC. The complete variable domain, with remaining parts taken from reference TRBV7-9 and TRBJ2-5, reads DTGVSQNPRHKITKRGQNVTFRCDPISEHNRLYWYRQTLGQGPEFLTYFQNEAQLEKSRLLSDRFSAERPKGSFSTLEIQRTEQGDSAMYLCASSLALSATGYQGTQYFGPGTRLLVL.

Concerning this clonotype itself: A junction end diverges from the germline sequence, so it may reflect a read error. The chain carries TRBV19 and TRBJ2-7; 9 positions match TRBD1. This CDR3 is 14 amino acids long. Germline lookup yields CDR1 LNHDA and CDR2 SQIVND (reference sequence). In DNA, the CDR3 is TGTGCCAGCAGTCACAGGGGGCCGGCCTATGAGCAGTACTTC. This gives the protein CASSHRGPAYEQYF.

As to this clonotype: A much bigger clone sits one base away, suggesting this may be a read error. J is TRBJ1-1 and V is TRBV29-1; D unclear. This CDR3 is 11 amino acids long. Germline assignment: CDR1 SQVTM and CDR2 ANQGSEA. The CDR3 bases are TGCGGCGTTGTTAGGCTCACTGAAGCTTTCTTT. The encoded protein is CGVVRLTEAFF.

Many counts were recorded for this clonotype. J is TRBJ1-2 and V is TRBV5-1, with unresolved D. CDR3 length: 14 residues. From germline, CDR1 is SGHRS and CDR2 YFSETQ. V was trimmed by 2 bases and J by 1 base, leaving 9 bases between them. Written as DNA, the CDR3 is TGCGCCAGCAGCTTAGGACCGGTTAACTATGGCTACACCTTC. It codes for CASSLGPVNYGYTF.

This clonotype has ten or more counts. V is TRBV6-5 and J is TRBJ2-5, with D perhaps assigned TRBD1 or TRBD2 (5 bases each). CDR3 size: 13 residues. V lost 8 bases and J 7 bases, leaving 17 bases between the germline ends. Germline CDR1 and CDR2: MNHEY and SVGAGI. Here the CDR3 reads CASARASEGTQYF. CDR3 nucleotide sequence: TGTGCCAGCGCCAGGGCGAGTGAGGGGACCCAGTACTTC.

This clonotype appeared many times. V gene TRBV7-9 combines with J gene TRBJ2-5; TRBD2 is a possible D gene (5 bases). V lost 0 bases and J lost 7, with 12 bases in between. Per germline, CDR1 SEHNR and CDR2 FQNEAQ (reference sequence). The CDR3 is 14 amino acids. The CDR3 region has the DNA TGTGCCAGCAGCTTAGCGTCCGGGGAAGGGACCCAGTACTTC. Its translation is CASSLASGEGTQYF.

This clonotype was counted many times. CDR3 protein: CASSEEYGYTF. CDR3 in DNA: TGTGCCAGCAGTGAAGAGTATGGCTACACCTTC. The V gene is TRBV2, the J gene TRBJ1-2; no definite D call. The CDR3 has 11 residues. The ends were cut back, 1 base at V and 5 bases at J, with 2 bases in the middle. Germline CDR1 reads SNHLY; CDR2 reads FYNNEI.

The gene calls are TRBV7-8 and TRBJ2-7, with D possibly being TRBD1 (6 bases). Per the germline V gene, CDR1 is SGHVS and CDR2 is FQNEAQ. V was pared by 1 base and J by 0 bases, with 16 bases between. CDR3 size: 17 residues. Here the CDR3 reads CASSLVGRQASSYEQYF. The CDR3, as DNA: TGTGCCAGCAGCTTAGTTGGGAGACAGGCGAGCTCCTACGAGCAGTACTTC. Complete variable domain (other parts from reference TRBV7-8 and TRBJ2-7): GAGVSQSPRYKVAKRGQDVALRCDPISGHVSLFWYQQALGQGPEFLTYFQNEAQLDKSGLPSDRFFAERPEGSVSTLKIQRTQQEDSAVYLCASSLVGRQASSYEQYFGPGTRLTVT.

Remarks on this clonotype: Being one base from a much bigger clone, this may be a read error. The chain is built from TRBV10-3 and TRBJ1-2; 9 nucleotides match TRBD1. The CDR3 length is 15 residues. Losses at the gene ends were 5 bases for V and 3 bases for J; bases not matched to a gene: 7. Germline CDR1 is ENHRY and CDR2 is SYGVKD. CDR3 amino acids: CAISYTGGADYGYTF. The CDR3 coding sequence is TGTGCCATCAGTTATACAGGGGGCGCCGACTATGGCTACACCTTC.